These 21 T cell receptor beta chains were all obtained from the same sample, sequenced in a study of ipilimumab plus nivolumab after autologous stem cell transplantation. Here immunoSEQ multiplex PCR was the method, and the copy in TCRdb shows in-frame clones only, minus some. The data show some 40,000 clones, with around 93% seen just once and roughly 0.9% held by the top ten. The sequencing used PBMCs, collected in a trial of ipilimumab plus nivolumab as post-transplant consolidation. The receptor set was obtained from a male donor with multiple myeloma.

This clone has just one count. The chain is built from TRBV28 and TRBJ2-7; D call uncertain. The V end was cut by 3 bases, the J end by 2 bases, with 8 bases between. This CDR3 is 13 amino acids long. Germline CDR1 is MDHEN and CDR2 is SYDVKM. The CDR3 sequence is CASSFSTPYEQYF. Written as DNA, the CDR3 is TGTGCCAGCAGTTTTAGTACACCCTACGAGCAGTACTTC.

This clone was found a few times. The rearrangement joins TRBV4-1 to TRBJ1-6, with TRBD1 matching over 9 bases. The germline gives CDR1 MGHRA, CDR2 YSYEKL. J lost 7 bases, V lost 2 bases, and 6 bases had no gene match. The CDR3 sequence is 16 residues long. CDR3 nucleotides: TGCGCCAGCAGCCAACCCCCGGACAGGGGCAATTCACCCCTCCACTTT. This sequence encodes CASSQPPDRGNSPLHF.

The CDR3 nucleotides are TGTGCCATCAGTGGGGGGAGCGGGATTAGGGAGACCCAGTACTTC. This codes for CAISGGSGIRETQYF. V is TRBV10-3 and J is TRBJ2-5, with 7 bases lining up with TRBD2. With V trimmed by 4 bases and J by 5 bases, 10 bases remained unmatched. The CDR3 is 15 residues long. CDR1 ENHRY and CDR2 SYGVKD come from the germline V gene.

The genes are TRBV5-1 and TRBJ1-4, with D perhaps matching TRBD1 (6 bases). Trimming shortened V by 0 bases and J by 6 bases, and 12 bases separated the two germline ends. The CDR3 contains 15 residues. CDR1 and CDR2 from the germline V gene are SGHRS and YFSETQ. CDR3 amino acids: CASSLEGQTHEKLFF. The CDR3 coding sequence is TGCGCCAGCAGCTTGGAGGGACAAACGCATGAAAAACTGTTTTTT.

The CDR3 protein is CASRETGRPTQPQHF. For the CDR3, the DNA is TGTGCCAGCAGGGAGACAGGGAGGCCCACTCAGCCCCAGCATTTT. V and J are TRBV6-6 and TRBJ1-5; 7 nucleotides align to TRBD1. The V gene's germline CDR1 is MNHNY and CDR2 SVGAGI (reference sequence). The CDR3 is made up of 15 amino acids. Unmatched junction bases numbered 11, after V lost 6 bases and J lost 6 bases.

The count of this clone is one. This chain links TRBV7-9 with TRBJ1-1; 7 nucleotides match TRBD1. V gave up 8 bases and J gave up 1 base; unmatched junction bases: 13. The CDR3 has 16 residues. Germline lookup yields CDR1 SEHNR and CDR2 FQNEAQ (reference sequence). The CDR3 DNA sequence: TGTGCCAGCGCATTAGCCCTAGGGGGCCAGAACACTGAAGCTTTCTTT. It translates to CASALALGGQNTEAFF. The entire variable domain, with the rest obtained from reference TRBV7-9 and TRBJ1-1, is as follows: DTGVSQNPRHKITKRGQNVTFRCDPISEHNRLYWYRQTLGQGPEFLTYFQNEAQLEKSRLLSDRFSAERPKGSFSTLEIQRTEQGDSAMYLCASALALGGQNTEAFFGQGTRLTVV.

This clone was seen only once. The V and J genes are TRBV27 and TRBJ1-6; perhaps TRBD1 as D (6 bases). Trimming left V 6 bases short and J 7 bases short, with 13 bases between. The CDR3 extends over 14 amino acids. Germline CDR1 MNHEY, CDR2 SMNVEV (reference sequence). In DNA form, the CDR3 reads TGTGCCAGCAGCTCGCAGGGGTTCAATTCACCCCTCCACTTT. As protein: CASSSQGFNSPLHF.

The gene calls are TRBV7-8 and TRBJ2-3; TRBD2 matches 9 bases. CDR1 SGHVS and CDR2 FQNEAQ come from the germline V gene. Trimming at V came to 3 bases and at J to 5 bases, leaving 3 bases not matched to a gene. CDR3 size: 14 residues. The CDR3 is CASSFWTSVDTQYF. The CDR3 region has the DNA TGTGCCAGCAGCTTCTGGACTAGCGTAGATACGCAGTATTTT.

The chain joins TRBV30 to TRBJ2-3; D perhaps matches TRBD2 (6 bases). CDR3 length: 15 residues. V was pared by 2 bases and J by 0 bases, with 12 bases between. Germline CDR1 and CDR2: GTSNPN and SVGIG (reference sequence). In DNA, the CDR3 is TGTGCCTGGAGTTTCTTGGGGACTAGCACAGATACGCAGTATTTT. Encoded protein: CAWSFLGTSTDTQYF.

The chain links TRBV29-1 to TRBJ2-5; D tentatively reads TRBD1 or TRBD2 (6 bases each). With 1 base removed from V and 5 bases from J, the gap between germline ends came to 11 bases. Germline V gives CDR1 SQVTM, CDR2 ANQGSEA. CDR3 length: 13 amino acids. As DNA, the CDR3 is TGCAGCGTTGAAGCTAGGGGGGAGGAGACCCAGTACTTC. It is translated as CSVEARGEETQYF.

V usage is TRBV28 and J usage is TRBJ1-6; 7 bases are a match to TRBD1. The CDR3 covers 13 residues. J lost 10 bases, V lost 4 bases, and 4 bases had no gene match. CDR1 MDHEN and CDR2 SYDVKM come from the germline V gene. The CDR3 nucleotides read TGTGCCAGCAGTTCCGACAGGGCGTCACCCCTCCACTTT. Translated, it gives CASSSDRASPLHF. Filled out from reference TRBV28 and TRBJ1-6, the complete variable domain reads DVKVTQSSRYLVKRTGEKVFLECVQDMDHENMFWYRQDPGLGLRLIYFSYDVKMKEKGDIPEGYSVSREKKERFSLILESASTNQTSMYLCASSSDRASPLHFGNGTRLTVT.

This clone was picked up a small number of times. The gene calls are TRBV20-1 and TRBJ2-7; D is ambiguous. This CDR3 contains 11 residues. Germline lookup yields CDR1 DFQATT and CDR2 SNEGSKA (reference sequence). Deletions cut 0 bases from V and 7 bases from J, with 7 bases between. The CDR3 DNA reads as TGCAGTGCTAGAGATGCACGAGAGCAGTACTTC. Protein product: CSARDAREQYF.

The rearrangement joins TRBV7-3 to TRBJ1-1; D not resolved. Germline assignment: CDR1 SGHTA and CDR2 FQGTGA. The CDR3 runs 16 residues. Trimming removed 5 bases at V and 1 base at J, with 17 bases between. The CDR3 is CASSPSMLGRNTEAFF. The CDR3 DNA reads as TGTGCCAGCAGCCCCTCAATGTTAGGCAGGAACACTGAAGCTTTCTTT.

This chain joins TRBV28 and TRBJ2-1, with TRBD2 matching 8 bases. The ends lost 3 bases at V and 5 bases at J; junction bases unmatched: 15. Looked up from germline, CDR1 is MDHEN and CDR2 is SYDVKM. The CDR3 spans 18 residues. The CDR3, as DNA: TGTGCCAGCAGTTTGCCCCGCCCCCACAGCGGGAGCGACAATGAGCAGTTCTTC. Its protein is CASSLPRPHSGSDNEQFF.

The chain recombines TRBV7-2 with TRBJ2-4; 10 nucleotides align to TRBD2. CDR1 and CDR2 (germline): SGHTA, FQGNSA. Unmatched junction bases numbered 7, after V lost 2 bases and J lost 9 bases. The CDR3 extends over 15 amino acids. The CDR3 sequence: CASSLTSGTHSIQYF. CDR3 DNA sequence: TGTGCCAGCAGCTTAACTAGCGGGACTCATTCCATTCAGTACTTC.

This chain uses TRBV6-5 with TRBJ1-5; no clear D. The CDR3 is made up of 14 amino acids. Per the germline V gene, CDR1 is MNHEY and CDR2 is SVGAGI. V lost 6 bases to trimming and J lost 0 bases, with 9 bases between them. CDR3 region: CASSPSYSNQPQHF. CDR3 sequence (DNA): TGTGCCAGCAGCCCCAGCTATAGCAATCAGCCCCAGCATTTT.

This clone is a singleton in its sample. The chain is built from TRBV9 and TRBJ1-1, with 7 bases fitting TRBD1. V trimming: 4 bases; J trimming: 8 bases; junction bases outside the gene matches: 8. Germline V gives CDR1 SGDLS, CDR2 YYNGEE. CDR3 length equals 13 residues. The CDR3 here is CASSIDRVSEAFF. The CDR3 bases are TGTGCCAGCAGCATCGACAGGGTGTCCGAAGCTTTCTTT. The complete variable domain, with remaining parts taken from reference TRBV9 and TRBJ1-1, reads DSGVTQTPKHLITATGQRVTLRCSPRSGDLSVYWYQQSLDQGLQFLIQYYNGEERAKGNILERFSAQQFPDLHSELNLSSLELGDSALYFCASSIDRVSEAFFGQGTRLTVV.

V gene TRBV9 combines with J gene TRBJ2-7, with 7 bases identical to TRBD2. Germline V lookup: CDR1 SGDLS, CDR2 YYNGEE. The junction had 16 bases not matched to a gene; V was cut back by 4 bases and J by 3 bases. This CDR3 region has 17 residues. CDR3 amino acids: CASSQARLKRDYYEQYF. The CDR3 DNA sequence: TGTGCCAGCAGCCAGGCTCGCCTGAAGCGGGATTACTACGAGCAGTACTTC.

The CDR3 loop is CASSMAGTGWEKLFF. CDR3 DNA: TGTGCCAGCAGTATGGCCGGGACAGGGTGGGAAAAACTGTTTTTT. The V and J genes are TRBV28 and TRBJ1-4, with 9 bases aligning to TRBD1. The CDR3 totals 15 residues. V was pared by 5 bases and J by 8 bases, with 9 bases of the junction left unmatched. Germline loops: CDR1 MDHEN, CDR2 SYDVKM.

The rearrangement links TRBV6-5 to TRBJ2-2; D uncertain. Trimming took 0 bases from V and 4 from J, leaving 3 bases between them. CDR1 and CDR2 (germline): MNHEY, SVGAGI. CDR3 length: 13 amino acids. The CDR3 loop is CASSYSGTGELFF. CDR3 DNA sequence: TGTGCCAGCAGTTACTCCGGCACCGGGGAGCTGTTTTTT.

The chain is built from TRBV7-9 and TRBJ1-1, with TRBD1 matching 7 bases. V was clipped by 4 bases and J by 2 bases; unmatched bases: 10. This CDR3 has 16 amino acids. Looked up from germline, CDR1 is SEHNR and CDR2 is FQNEAQ (reference sequence). CDR3 sequence: CASSSATDRRNTEAFF. The CDR3 DNA sequence: TGTGCCAGCAGCTCCGCAACGGACAGGAGAAACACTGAAGCTTTCTTT.